This passage covers 7 T cell receptor beta chains from one sample sequenced in a study of graft-versus-host responses after intestinal transplantation. The method was immunoSEQ multiplex PCR; TCRdb's version includes in-frame clones alone and lacks a portion of them. This sample has tens of thousands of clones, with approximately 94% found just once. These receptors lack a known antigen. The sequences come from unstimulated CD8+ T cells sorted from spleen or lymph node cells, collected before intestinal transplant. Receptors originate from a human donor who received an intestinal transplant.

The V gene is TRBV4-2, the J gene TRBJ2-5, with D tentatively TRBD1 (6 bases). The CDR3 sequence is 14 residues long. The V gene lost 1 base and the J gene lost 2 bases, with 8 bases spanning the gap. CDR1 is LGHNA and CDR2 is YNFKEQ in the germline V gene. The CDR3, as DNA: TGTGCCAGCAGCCAAGTGGACAGTCAAGAGACCCAGTACTTC. As protein: CASSQVDSQETQYF.

The chain links TRBV4-1 to TRBJ1-2; TRBD1 aligns across 7 bases. Trimming took 3 bases from V and 3 from J; bases not matched to a gene: 7. The germline V gene has CDR1 MGHRA and CDR2 YSYEKL. The CDR3 covers 15 residues. CDR3: CASSQNRGTDYGYTF. The CDR3 DNA is TGCGCCAGCAGCCAGAACAGGGGCACAGACTATGGCTACACCTTC.

This clone has just a few counts. The rearrangement links TRBV6-1 to TRBJ2-6; D is unclear. Looked up from germline, CDR1 is MNHNS and CDR2 is SASEGT. The CDR3 covers 15 residues. V lost 2 bases and J 0 bases, leaving 5 bases between the germline ends. The CDR3 region is CASSERVSGANVLTF. CDR3 coding DNA: TGTGCCAGCAGTGAAAGGGTCTCTGGGGCCAACGTCCTGACTTTC.

This chain connects TRBV27 to TRBJ2-5, with 8 nucleotides matching TRBD2. Germline V CDR1 and CDR2: MNHEY, SMNVEV (reference sequence). V shed 6 bases, J shed 11 bases, and the junction held 17 bases outside the gene matches. The CDR3 runs to 15 residues. The CDR3 DNA reads as TGTGCCAGCAGCTCCCCGGGACTAGTCTACGGAGAGCAGTACTTC. It yields the protein CASSSPGLVYGEQYF.

The chain is built from TRBV6-5 and TRBJ1-5, with 7 bases aligning to TRBD1. V was clipped by 5 bases and J by 4 bases; unmatched bases: 5. Per germline, CDR1 MNHEY and CDR2 SVGAGI. The CDR3 sequence is 14 residues long. The CDR3 nucleotides are TGTGCCAGCAGTATCGGACAGGCAAATCAGCCCCAGCATTTT. It specifies CASSIGQANQPQHF.

V gene TRBV2 combines with J gene TRBJ2-1; 11 nucleotides agree with TRBD2. The CDR3 length is 15 residues. CDR1 is SNHLY, CDR2 FYNNEI, per germline. J was trimmed by 2 bases and V by 7 bases; bases with no gene match: 4. CDR3 in amino acids: CASIRLAGTYNEQFF. DNA for the CDR3: TGTGCCAGCATCAGACTAGCGGGAACCTACAATGAGCAGTTCTTC.

The J gene is TRBJ2-3, the V gene TRBV6-5, with TRBD2 matching over 11 bases. Germline CDR1 and CDR2: MNHEY and SVGAGI. Losses at the gene ends were 8 bases for V and 6 bases for J; bases not matched to a gene: 10. This CDR3 region has 15 residues. CDR3: CASQTSGSPFDTQYF. Here the CDR3 DNA reads TGTGCCAGCCAAACTAGCGGGAGCCCGTTCGATACGCAGTATTTT.